The rows below give T cell receptor beta chains drawn from one sample of a study of radiation and T cells in renal cell carcinoma. Clones were sequenced by immunoSEQ multiplex PCR, and TCRdb holds only the in-frame ones, with some missing. This sample has 100,000 to 150,000 clones; about four fifths occur once, and the top ten carry 4.5% to 7%. The input for sequencing was blood, taken from a patient whose treatment included radiotherapy and nephrectomy. The receptors derive from a man over 45 with renal cell carcinoma. The CDR3 runs from the conserved cysteine through the conserved F or W. A D gene is named only where the DNA matches it firmly. Size values are once, few and many counts, or a class for expanded clones, and some rows have none.

15	.	TRBV7-9	TRBJ1-6	.	CASSLSPGAGSPLHF	TGTGCCAGCAGCTTAAGTCCAGGGGCCGGTTCACCCCTCCACTTT
15	.	TRBV9	TRBJ2-3	.	CASSVGMLVTDTQYF	TGTGCCAGCAGCGTAGGGATGTTGGTCACAGATACGCAGTATTTT
12	.	TRBV10-3	TRBJ2-5	.	CAISEHSETQYF	TGTGCCATCAGCGAACACTCGGAGACCCAGTACTTC
13	.	TRBV6-1	TRBJ2-7	.	CASMKQGFDEQYF	TGTGCCAGCATGAAACAGGGATTCGACGAGCAGTACTTC
15	.	TRBV10-2	TRBJ2-2	TRBD1	CASRQGAANTGELFF	TGCGCCAGCCGACAGGGCGCTGCGAACACCGGGGAGCTGTTTTTT
14	.	TRBV5-4	TRBJ2-7	.	CASSSPQNPYEQYF	TGTGCCAGCAGCTCCCCGCAGAACCCCTACGAGCAGTACTTC
15	.	TRBV10-3	TRBJ1-3	.	CAISESHQGGNTIYF	TGTGCCATCAGTGAGTCTCACCAGGGTGGAAACACCATATATTTT
13	.	TRBV30	TRBJ2-1	.	CAWQRSSYNEQFF	TGTGCCTGGCAGCGGAGCTCCTACAATGAGCAGTTCTTC
15	.	TRBV6-1	TRBJ2-4	.	CASSERGWDKNIQYF	TGTGCCAGCAGTGAGCGGGGCTGGGACAAAAACATTCAGTACTTC
15	.	TRBV27	TRBJ2-1	TRBD1	CASSLLGTGGYEQFF	TGTGCCAGCAGTTTATTGGGGACAGGGGGTTATGAGCAGTTCTTC
14	many	TRBV5-1	TRBJ2-1	TRBD2	CASSLAGLGSEQFF	TGCGCCAGCAGCTTGGCCGGACTAGGCTCTGAGCAGTTCTTC
13	.	TRBV2	TRBJ2-1	.	CASRTLSYNEQFF	TGTGCCAGCCGTACGCTATCCTACAATGAGCAGTTCTTC
16	.	TRBV6-1	TRBJ2-7	TRBD2	CASSEIAGSGPYEQYF	TGTGCCAGCAGTGAAATAGCGGGGTCGGGGCCCTACGAGCAGTACTTC
12	.	TRBV6-6	TRBJ1-1	.	CAGRVGDTEAFF	TGTGCCGGCCGGGTCGGGGACACTGAAGCTTTCTTT
15	.	TRBV18	TRBJ1-1	TRBD1	CASSPASGTVTEAFF	TGTGCCAGCTCACCAGCATCCGGGACAGTCACTGAAGCTTTCTTT
14	.	TRBV5-1	TRBJ2-1	.	CASSIGTPDNEQFF	TGCGCCAGCAGCATTGGGACTCCTGACAATGAGCAGTTCTTC
14	.	TRBV2	TRBJ1-6	.	CASSAPDSTQTLHF	TGTGCCAGCAGTGCGCCCGACAGCACGCAGACCCTCCACTTT
19	once	TRBV4-1	TRBJ2-5	TRBD2	CASSQGQLAGVDIQETQYF	TGCGCCAGCAGCCAAGGTCAACTAGCGGGGGTAGATATACAAGAGACCCAGTACTTC
16	.	TRBV14	TRBJ2-7	.	CASSQESGKSSYEQYF	TGTGCCAGCAGCCAGGAAAGCGGAAAAAGCTCCTACGAGCAGTACTTC
15	.	TRBV9	TRBJ2-1	.	CASSVRRDSYNEQFF	TGTGCCAGCAGCGTACGGAGGGATTCTTACAATGAGCAGTTCTTC
16	.	TRBV6-5	TRBJ1-6	.	CASSYLSGRSSSPLHF	TGTGCCAGCAGTTACTTAAGCGGACGGTCTTCCTCACCCCTCCACTTT
15	.	TRBV5-1	TRBJ1-3	.	CASRRGYSSGNTIYF	TGCGCCAGCAGACGAGGGTACAGCTCTGGAAACACCATATATTTT
15	.	TRBV30	TRBJ1-6	.	CAWSLPGRIVSPLHF	TGTGCCTGGAGTCTACCGGGACGGATAGTTTCACCCCTCCACTTT
12	once	TRBV9	TRBJ2-3	.	CASSVAGDTQYF	TGTGCCAGCAGCGTAGCAGGGGATACGCAGTATTTT
13	few	TRBV19	TRBJ1-1	.	CASIGQENTEAFF	TGTGCCAGTATAGGGCAAGAGAACACTGAAGCTTTCTTT
14	.	TRBV10-3	TRBJ2-3	TRBD2	CAIRSLAGADTQYF	TGTGCCATCAGATCCCTAGCGGGAGCAGATACGCAGTATTTT
17	once	TRBV2	TRBJ2-3	TRBD2	CASRTGLAGGSTDTQYF	TGTGCCAGCAGGACGGGACTAGCGGGGGGAAGCACAGATACGCAGTATTTT
14	.	TRBV5-5	TRBJ1-1	TRBD1	CASSRQGWGTEAFF	TGTGCCAGCAGCCGACAGGGGTGGGGAACTGAAGCTTTCTTT
17	.	TRBV7-4	TRBJ2-1	TRBD2	CASSRIFSGGRANEQFF	TGTGCCAGCAGCCGCATTTTTAGCGGGGGACGGGCGAATGAGCAGTTCTTC
14	.	TRBV7-2	TRBJ1-1	TRBD1	CASSPGQGRLEAFF	TGTGCCAGCAGCCCAGGACAGGGAAGGCTTGAAGCTTTCTTT
19	.	TRBV4-1	TRBJ2-2	TRBD1	CASSLRTGAGFANTGELFF	TGCGCCAGCAGCCTCCGGACAGGGGCAGGTTTCGCCAACACCGGGGAGCTGTTTTTT
12	.	TRBV27	TRBJ2-7	.	CASSLRRGEQYF	TGTGCCAGCAGTTTAAGACGTGGCGAGCAGTACTTC